Detailed here is one T cell receptor (beta chain). These data belong to a study of brain T cells in children with intractable seizures. Only in-frame clones appear in the TCRdb table, and some are missing; sequencing was by immunoSEQ multiplex PCR. The sample includes about 340,000 clones, roughly 93% of them seen just once. CDR3 length equals 18 residues. V was clipped by 2 bases and J by 8 bases; unmatched bases: 17. The germline gives CDR1 MGHRA, CDR2 YSYEKL. The time point: blood from clinic visit 5 months post-surgery; TSC patient then seizure free. The sequenced cases were selected for having the highest brain T cell transcript signatures.

J is TRBJ2-1 and V is TRBV4-1, with 8 bases that match TRBD2. Material: peripheral blood, obtained roughly 5 months after surgery. The clonotype originates from a boy in the first two years of life with tuberous sclerosis and intractable seizures. The CDR3 nucleotides read TGCGCCAGCAGCCAATTGATAGCGGGACCTTCTAACGGCGATGAGCAGTTCTTC. This gives the protein CASSQLIAGPSNGDEQFF.